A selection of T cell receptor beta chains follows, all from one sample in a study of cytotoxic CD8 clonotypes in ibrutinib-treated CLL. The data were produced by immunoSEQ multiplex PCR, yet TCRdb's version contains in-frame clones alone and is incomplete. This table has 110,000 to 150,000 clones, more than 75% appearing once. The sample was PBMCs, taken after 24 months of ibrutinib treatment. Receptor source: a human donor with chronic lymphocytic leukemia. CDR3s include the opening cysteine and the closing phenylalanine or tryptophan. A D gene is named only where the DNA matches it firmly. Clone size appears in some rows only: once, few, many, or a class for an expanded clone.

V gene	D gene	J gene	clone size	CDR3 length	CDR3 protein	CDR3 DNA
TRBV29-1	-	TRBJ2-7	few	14	CSVAPTRTAYEQYF	TGCAGCGTTGCCCCGACAAGGACGGCCTACGAGCAGTACTTC
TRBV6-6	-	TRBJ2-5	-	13	CASRGASVETQYF	TGTGCCAGCAGGGGGGCTAGCGTGGAGACCCAGTACTTC
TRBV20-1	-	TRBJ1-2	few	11	CSAREAGGYTF	TGCAGTGCTAGAGAAGCGGGTGGCTACACCTTC
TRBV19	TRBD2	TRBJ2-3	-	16	CASSPATSGRLGAQYF	TGTGCCAGTAGTCCGGCGACTAGCGGGAGGTTGGGCGCGCAGTATTTT
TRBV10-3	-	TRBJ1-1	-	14	CAITPQGLNTEAFF	TGTGCCATCACCCCCCAGGGCCTGAACACTGAAGCTTTCTTT
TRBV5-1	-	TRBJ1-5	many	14	CASSLGQPNQPQHF	TGCGCCAGCAGCTTGGGGCAGCCCAATCAGCCCCAGCATTTT
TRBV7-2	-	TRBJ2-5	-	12	CASSLFGETQYF	TGTGCCAGCAGCTTATTTGGGGAGACCCAGTACTTC
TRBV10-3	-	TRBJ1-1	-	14	CATAAGSLNTEAFF	TGTGCCACTGCCGCGGGCAGCCTGAACACTGAAGCTTTCTTT
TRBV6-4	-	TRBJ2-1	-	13	CASSDSSYNEQFF	TGTGCCAGCAGTGACTCTAGCTACAATGAGCAGTTCTTC
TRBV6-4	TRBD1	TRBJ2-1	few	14	CASSPGQGGDEQFF	TGTGCCAGCAGCCCGGGACAGGGGGGCGATGAGCAGTTCTTC
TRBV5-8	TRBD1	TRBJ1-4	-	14	CASSWDRGGEKLFF	TGTGCCAGCAGCTGGGACAGGGGTGGTGAAAAACTGTTTTTT
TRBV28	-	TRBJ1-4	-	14	CASSFWGPNEKLFF	TGTGCCAGCAGTTTTTGGGGTCCTAATGAAAAACTGTTTTTT
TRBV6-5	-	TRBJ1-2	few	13	CASSLGNSPGYTF	TGTGCCAGCAGTTTGGGAAATTCTCCGGGCTACACCTTC
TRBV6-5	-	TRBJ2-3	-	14	CASRVGTTTDTQYF	TGTGCCAGCAGGGTGGGTACCACCACAGATACGCAGTATTTT
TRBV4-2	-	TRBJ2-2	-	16	CASSLGPNGGTGELFF	TGTGCCAGCAGCCTGGGGCCGAACGGGGGCACCGGGGAGCTGTTTTTT
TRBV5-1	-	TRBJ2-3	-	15	CASSRWGSSTDTQYF	TGCGCCAGCAGCCGGTGGGGGTCTAGCACAGATACGCAGTATTTT
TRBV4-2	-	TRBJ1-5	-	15	CASSQDRGSNQPQHF	TGTGCCAGCAGCCAAGACAGGGGTAGCAATCAGCCCCAGCATTTT
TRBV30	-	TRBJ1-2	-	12	CAWSVAGYGYTF	TGTGCCTGGAGTGTGGCGGGCTATGGCTACACCTTC
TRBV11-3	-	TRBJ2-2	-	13	CASSPRPSGELFF	TGTGCCAGCAGCCCTAGACCCTCCGGGGAGCTGTTTTTT
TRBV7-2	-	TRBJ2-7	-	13	CASSFGSAYEQYF	TGTGCCAGCAGCTTCGGCTCCGCCTACGAGCAGTACTTC
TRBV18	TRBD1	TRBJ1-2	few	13	CASSPDRAAGYTF	TGTGCCAGCTCACCGGACAGGGCGGCTGGCTACACCTTC
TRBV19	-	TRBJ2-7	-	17	CASIIRGPTRGPYEQYF	TGTGCCAGTATCATAAGAGGGCCGACCCGGGGACCCTACGAGCAGTACTTC
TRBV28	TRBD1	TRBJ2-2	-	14	CASGTGGEGGELFF	TGTGCCAGCGGGACAGGGGGCGAAGGCGGGGAGCTGTTTTTT
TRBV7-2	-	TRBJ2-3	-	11	CASSLGREVGF	TGTGCCAGCAGCTTAGGTCGAGAGGTGGGGTTT
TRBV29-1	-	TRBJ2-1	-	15	CSVEEGQDYYNEQFF	TGCAGCGTTGAAGAGGGGCAGGACTATTACAATGAGCAGTTCTTC
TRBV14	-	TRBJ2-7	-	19	CASSHRGAGGPDASYEQYF	TGTGCCAGCAGCCACCGAGGGGCAGGGGGGCCTGACGCCTCCTACGAGCAGTACTTC
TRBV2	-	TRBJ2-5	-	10	CASRVQTQYF	TGTGCCAGCCGGGTGCAGACCCAGTACTTC
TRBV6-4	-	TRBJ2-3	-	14	CASSEGAGSDTQYF	TGTGCCAGCAGTGAGGGGGCCGGGTCAGATACGCAGTATTTT
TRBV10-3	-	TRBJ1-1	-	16	CAISEPKGGRDTEAFF	TGTGCCATCAGTGAGCCAAAGGGGGGGAGGGACACTGAAGCTTTCTTT
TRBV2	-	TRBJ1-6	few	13	CASRDGGNSPLHF	TGTGCCAGCAGAGACGGGGGTAATTCACCCCTCCACTTT
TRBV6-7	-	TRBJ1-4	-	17	CASSSLRPRETNEKLFF	TGTGCCAGCAGTTCCCTTAGGCCGCGGGAAACTAATGAAAAACTGTTTTTT
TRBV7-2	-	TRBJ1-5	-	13	CASSSQNDQPQHF	TGTGCCAGCAGCTCCCAGAACGATCAGCCCCAGCATTTT
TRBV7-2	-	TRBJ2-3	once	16	CASTPRGAGGQATQYF	TGTGCCAGCACCCCAAGGGGGGCAGGGGGACAAGCTACGCAGTATTTT
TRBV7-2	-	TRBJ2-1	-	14	CASSPTALYNEQFF	TGTGCCAGCAGCCCAACAGCCCTTTACAATGAGCAGTTCTTC
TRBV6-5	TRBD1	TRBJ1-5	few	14	CASSWGQGNQPQHF	TGTGCCAGCAGTTGGGGACAGGGGAATCAGCCCCAGCATTTT
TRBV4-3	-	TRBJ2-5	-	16	CASSQAQVSKTETQYF	TGCGCCAGCAGCCAAGCCCAGGTCTCCAAAACGGAGACCCAGTACTTC
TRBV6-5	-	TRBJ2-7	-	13	CATQRGEAYEQYF	TGTGCCACCCAAAGGGGGGAGGCTTACGAGCAGTACTTC
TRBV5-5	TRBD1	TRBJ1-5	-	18	CASSLGRDSPYSNQPQHF	TGTGCCAGCAGCTTAGGACGGGACAGCCCTTATAGCAATCAGCCCCAGCATTTT
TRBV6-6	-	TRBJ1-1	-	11	CASSYLLNAFF	TGTGCCAGCAGTTACCTCCTGAATGCTTTCTTT
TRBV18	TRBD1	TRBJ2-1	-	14	CASSPGTVDNEQFF	TGTGCCAGCTCACCGGGGACAGTAGACAATGAGCAGTTCTTC
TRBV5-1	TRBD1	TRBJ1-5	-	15	CASSPAGQGGQPQHF	TGCGCCAGCAGCCCCGCCGGGCAGGGGGGTCAGCCCCAGCATTTT
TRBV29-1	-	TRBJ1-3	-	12	CSVESSGNTIYF	TGCAGCGTTGAGTCTTCTGGAAACACCATATATTTT
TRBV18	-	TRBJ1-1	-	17	CASSPAGSRWMNTEAFF	TGTGCCAGCTCACCAGCAGGATCCCGCTGGATGAACACTGAAGCTTTCTTT
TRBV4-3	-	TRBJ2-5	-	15	CASSQDWELEETQYF	TGCGCCAGCAGCCAAGATTGGGAACTTGAAGAGACCCAGTACTTC
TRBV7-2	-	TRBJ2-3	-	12	CASSPYTDTQYF	TGTGCCAGCAGCCCGTACACAGATACGCAGTATTTT
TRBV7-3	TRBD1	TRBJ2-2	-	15	CASSYGTGGYGELFF	TGTGCCAGCAGCTACGGGACAGGGGGCTATGGGGAGCTGTTTTTT
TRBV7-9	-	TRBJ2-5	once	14	CASSLGQIQETQYF	TGTGCCAGCAGCTTAGGGCAAATCCAAGAGACCCAGTACTTC
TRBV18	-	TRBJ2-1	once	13	CASSRGPYNEQFF	TGTGCCAGCTCACGGGGACCATACAATGAGCAGTTCTTC
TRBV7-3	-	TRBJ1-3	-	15	CASSTRKHSGNTIYF	TGTGCCAGCAGCACCCGGAAACACTCTGGAAACACCATATATTTT
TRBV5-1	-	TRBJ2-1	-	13	CASSSTEYNEQFF	TGCGCCAGCAGCTCCACAGAATACAATGAGCAGTTCTTC
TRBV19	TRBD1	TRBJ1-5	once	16	CASSIEGTDPRQPQHF	TGTGCCAGTAGTATTGAGGGGACAGACCCAAGGCAGCCCCAGCATTTT
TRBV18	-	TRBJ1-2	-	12	CASSPPDSPYTF	TGTGCCAGCTCACCACCGGACAGTCCCTACACCTTC
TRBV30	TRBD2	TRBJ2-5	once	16	CAWRPTFRTSGGTQYF	TGTGCCTGGAGACCCACATTCCGGACCTCGGGGGGGACCCAGTACTTC
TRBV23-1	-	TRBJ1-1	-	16	CASSQSFLRMNTEAFF	TGCGCCAGCAGTCAATCTTTTCTCAGGATGAACACTGAAGCTTTCTTT